This entry features one T cell receptor (beta chain) sequence. The antigen is not known. This CDR3 contains 17 residues. V shed 2 bases and J 9 bases; nucleotides not matched to a gene: 8. From germline, CDR1 is MNHEY and CDR2 SVGAGI. The sample originates from a study of identical twins. TCRdb re-called the 5' RACE reads with MiXCR, one entry per CDR3 protein. The top ten clones hold around 13% of a sample with hundreds of thousands of distinct CDR3 sequences, 15% to 20% of them seen once. Study results and caveats: Out-of-frame alpha sequences shared by twins showed excess low generation probability.

The data also belong to a second study, concerning T cells expressing NK-cell markers.

The sample consisted of PBMCs. The TCR was taken from a woman aged 18-29 years in good health. The chain uses TRBV6-5 and TRBJ2-1, with 15 bases lining up with TRBD2. As DNA, the CDR3 is TGTGCCAGCAGTTACCGGACTAGCGGGAGGGCCAGGGTTGAGCAGTTCTTC. Translation gives CASSYRTSGRARVEQFF.